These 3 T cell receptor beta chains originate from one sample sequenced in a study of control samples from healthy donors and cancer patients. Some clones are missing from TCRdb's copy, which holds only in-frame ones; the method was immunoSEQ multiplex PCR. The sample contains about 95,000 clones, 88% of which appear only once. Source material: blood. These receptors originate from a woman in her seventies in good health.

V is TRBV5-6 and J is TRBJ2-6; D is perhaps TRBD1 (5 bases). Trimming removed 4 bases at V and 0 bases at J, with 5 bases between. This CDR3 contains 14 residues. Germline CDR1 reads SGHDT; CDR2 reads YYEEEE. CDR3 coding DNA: TGTGCCAGCAGCGACAGCTCTGGGGCCAACGTCCTGACTTTC. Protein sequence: CASSDSSGANVLTF.

The CDR3 spells CAVASGRSNQPQHF. In DNA form, the CDR3 reads TGTGCCGTGGCCTCGGGCAGGAGCAATCAGCCCCAGCATTTT. The rearrangement joins TRBV10-3 to TRBJ1-5; D is uncertain. Germline assignment: CDR1 ENHRY and CDR2 SYGVKD. Trimming took 11 bases from V and 1 from J, leaving 15 bases between them. The CDR3 loop spans 14 amino acids.

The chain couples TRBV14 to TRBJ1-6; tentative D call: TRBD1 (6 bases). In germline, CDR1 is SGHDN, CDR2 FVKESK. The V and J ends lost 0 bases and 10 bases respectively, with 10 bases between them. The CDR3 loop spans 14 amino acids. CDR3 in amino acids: CASSQDRQGSPLHF. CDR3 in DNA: TGTGCCAGCAGCCAAGATCGGCAGGGGTCACCCCTCCACTTT.